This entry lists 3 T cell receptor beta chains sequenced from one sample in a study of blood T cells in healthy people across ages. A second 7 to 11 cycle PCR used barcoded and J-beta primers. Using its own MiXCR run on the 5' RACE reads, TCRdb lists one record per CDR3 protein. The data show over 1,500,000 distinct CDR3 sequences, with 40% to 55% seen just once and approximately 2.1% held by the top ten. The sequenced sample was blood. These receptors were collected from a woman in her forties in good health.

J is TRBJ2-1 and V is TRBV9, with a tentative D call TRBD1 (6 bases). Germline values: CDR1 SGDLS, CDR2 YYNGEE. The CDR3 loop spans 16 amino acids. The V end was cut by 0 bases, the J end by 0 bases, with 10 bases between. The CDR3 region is CASSVATGNSYNEQFF. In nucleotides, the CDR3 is TGTGCCAGCAGCGTAGCGACAGGCAACTCCTACAATGAGCAGTTCTTC.

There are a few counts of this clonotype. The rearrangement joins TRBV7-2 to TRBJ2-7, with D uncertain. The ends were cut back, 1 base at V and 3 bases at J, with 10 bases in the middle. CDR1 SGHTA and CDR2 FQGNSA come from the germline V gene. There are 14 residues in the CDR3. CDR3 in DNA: TGTGCCAGCAGCTTAGGGGCTAGTAACTACGAGCAGTACTTC. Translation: CASSLGASNYEQYF.

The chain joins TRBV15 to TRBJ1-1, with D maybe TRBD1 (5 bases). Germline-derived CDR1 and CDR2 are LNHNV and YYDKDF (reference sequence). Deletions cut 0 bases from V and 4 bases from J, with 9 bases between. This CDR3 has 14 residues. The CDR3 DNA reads TGTGCCACCAGCAGAGATGGGACCCCCACTGAAGCTTTCTTT. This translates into CATSRDGTPTEAFF.